These 25 T cell receptor beta chains came from one sample sequenced in a study of blood T cell repertoires in COVID-19. The table came from immunoSEQ multiplex PCR; TCRdb's copy has only in-frame clones and leaves some out. The data contain under 60,000 clones, 75% to 90% of them singletons. Material for sequencing was peripheral blood. The receptor set was obtained from a human donor in a cohort sampled during active COVID-19.

The chain combines TRBV4-3 with TRBJ2-5, with D perhaps matching TRBD1 (5 bases). The V end was cut by 1 base, the J end by 13 bases, with 16 bases between. Germline V gene lookup returns CDR1 LGHNA and CDR2 YSLEER. The CDR3 consists of 13 residues. The DNA of the CDR3 is TGCGCCAGCAGCCAAGTATGCAGTAGGGGTCGGTACTTC. This codes for CASSQVCSRGRYF.

V gene TRBV19 combines with J gene TRBJ1-1; TRBD1 matches 8 bases. CDR1 is LNHDA and CDR2 is SQIVND in the germline V gene (reference sequence). CDR3 length: 16 amino acids. V shed 1 base, J shed 1 base, and the junction held 5 bases outside the gene matches. The CDR3, as DNA: TGTGCCAGTAGTATAGGGTGGACAGGGACGAACACTGAAGCTTTCTTT. Translating it yields CASSIGWTGTNTEAFF.

V gene TRBV5-1 combines with J gene TRBJ1-4; 7 positions match TRBD1. Unmatched junction bases numbered 4, after V lost 0 bases and J lost 8 bases. Per the germline V gene, CDR1 is SGHRS and CDR2 is YFSETQ. The CDR3 spans 14 residues. CDR3 sequence: CASSLEGGREKLFF. CDR3 coding DNA: TGCGCCAGCAGCTTGGAAGGGGGCAGGGAAAAACTGTTTTTT.

V is TRBV6-2 or TRBV6-3 and J is TRBJ1-6; 7 nucleotides agree with TRBD1. This CDR3 has 14 amino acids. With 2 bases clipped from V and 9 bases from J, the junction kept 4 bases outside the gene matches. CDR1 MNHEY and CDR2 SVGEGT come from the germline V gene. The CDR3 sequence: CASSYQGVVSPLHF. CDR3 sequence (DNA): TGTGCCAGCAGTTACCAGGGGGTAGTTTCACCCCTCCACTTT.

V usage is TRBV7-9 and J usage is TRBJ2-5; 9 bases map to TRBD1. J gave up 3 bases and V 5 bases, and 16 bases lay outside the gene matches. The CDR3 is 18 amino acids. The V gene's germline CDR1 is SEHNR and CDR2 FQNEAQ (reference sequence). The CDR3 bases are TGTGCCAGCAGCGACCAACCCGGGACAGGGTGGAAGGAAGAGACCCAGTACTTC. Residues: CASSDQPGTGWKEETQYF.

The genes are TRBV27 and TRBJ2-3, with D unresolved. From germline, CDR1 is MNHEY and CDR2 SMNVEV (reference sequence). V lost 3 bases to trimming and J lost 0 bases, with 10 bases between them. This CDR3 comprises 15 residues. The CDR3 is CASSFEAASTDTQYF. In DNA form, the CDR3 reads TGTGCCAGCAGTTTCGAGGCGGCAAGCACAGATACGCAGTATTTT.

J is TRBJ2-2 and V is TRBV6-2 or TRBV6-3; D perhaps matches TRBD2 (6 bases). Germline CDR1 MNHEY, CDR2 SVGEGT. The CDR3 consists of 13 residues. The V and J ends lost 5 bases and 6 bases respectively, with 10 bases between them. CDR3 nucleotide sequence: TGTGCCAGCAGTACTAGCAATCCCGGGGAGCTGTTTTTT. This gives the protein CASSTSNPGELFF.

This rearrangement joins TRBV12-3 or TRBV12-4 to TRBJ1-1; unclear D gene. Trimming took 6 bases from V and 0 from J, leaving 5 bases between them. The CDR3 totals 12 residues. The CDR3 reads CASRQLNTEAFF. The CDR3 DNA sequence: TGTGCCAGCAGACAGTTGAACACTGAAGCTTTCTTT.

V usage is TRBV19 and J usage is TRBJ1-4, with a tentative D call TRBD1 (6 bases). This CDR3 contains 13 residues. Germline loops: CDR1 LNHDA, CDR2 SQIVND (reference sequence). Trimming took off 6 bases at V and 8 bases at J, with 13 bases between the two ends. CDR3 amino acids: CASRRGMREKLFF. The DNA for the CDR3 is TGTGCCAGTAGGAGGGGGATGAGGGAAAAACTGTTTTTT.

The rearrangement links TRBV7-8 to TRBJ2-4; D unresolved. V was trimmed by 5 bases and J by 5 bases, leaving 7 bases between them. The germline CDR1 and CDR2 sequences are SGHVS and FQNEAQ. This CDR3 is built from 12 residues. The DNA of the CDR3 is TGTGCCAGCAGCCCCACAGAAAACATTCAGTACTTC. It codes for CASSPTENIQYF.

This clone is a singleton in its sample. The rearrangement links TRBV11-2 to TRBJ2-3, with D maybe TRBD2 (5 bases). Trimming removed 2 bases at V and 1 base at J, with 16 bases between. CDR1 is SGHAT and CDR2 is FQNNGV in the germline V gene. The CDR3 is 17 residues long. The CDR3 DNA reads TGTGCCAGCAGCTTAAGTTCGGGAACCGGGGGCACAGATACGCAGTATTTT. Its translation is CASSLSSGTGGTDTQYF.

This clone has more than one count but fewer than ten. The chain has TRBV21-1 and TRBJ2-3; the D call TRBD2 from the table was never checked on the DNA. TRBV21-1 has pseudogene status. The CDR3 has 16 residues. This chain's CDR3 is CASSRTSGGVPDTQYF. DNA of the CDR3: TGTGCCAGCAGTAGGACTAGCGGGGGGGTACCAGATACGCAGTATTTT.

This chain connects TRBV25-1 to TRBJ1-5; no definite D call. Germline V CDR1 and CDR2: MGHDK, SYGVNS. V dropped 5 bases and J dropped 7 bases, with 12 bases sitting between them. This CDR3 spans 13 amino acids. The CDR3 sequence is CASSSLGGQPQHF. DNA of the CDR3: TGTGCCAGCAGTTCCTTAGGCGGACAGCCCCAGCATTTT.

V gene TRBV7-6 combines with J gene TRBJ2-3; the match to TRBD2 covers 11 bases. The CDR3 contains 16 residues. Trimming cost V 4 bases and J 5 bases; bases outside gene matches: 8. Germline CDR1 SGHVS, CDR2 FNYEAQ. The CDR3: CASSSLAGGRGDTQYF. CDR3 DNA sequence: TGTGCCAGCAGCTCATTAGCGGGGGGGCGGGGAGATACGCAGTATTTT.

The chain couples TRBV24-1 to TRBJ1-2; TRBD1 might be the D (5 bases). Germline values: CDR1 KGHDR, CDR2 SFDVKD. V was clipped by 4 bases and J by 4 bases, with 15 bases between them. CDR3 length equals 15 residues. This chain's CDR3 is CATSEGAPEVYGYTF. CDR3 nucleotides: TGTGCCACCAGTGAAGGGGCCCCCGAAGTCTATGGCTACACCTTC.

V and J are TRBV4-3 and TRBJ2-4; D is possibly TRBD1 (6 bases). V dropped 4 bases and J dropped 5 bases, with 12 bases sitting between them. The CDR3 runs 14 residues. The germline V gene encodes CDR1 LGHNA and CDR2 YSLEER. The CDR3 nucleotides read TGCGCCAGCAGCCCCGCGGCAGGGGAAAACATTCAGTACTTC. Its protein is CASSPAAGENIQYF.

The rearrangement joins TRBV4-1 to TRBJ2-3, with TRBD1 identical over 8 bases. This CDR3 comprises 14 residues. After removal of 4 bases from V and 5 bases from J, the junction contained 5 bases not matched to a gene. Germline CDR1 MGHRA, CDR2 YSYEKL. CDR3 region: CASSPRQGKDTQYF. The DNA of the CDR3 is TGCGCCAGCAGCCCACGACAGGGGAAAGATACGCAGTATTTT.

This clone was detected only a few times. V gene TRBV19 combines with J gene TRBJ2-3; the match to TRBD2 covers 7 bases. Trimming removed 4 bases from V and 0 bases from J; junction bases left unmatched: 4. The CDR3 is 15 amino acids. Germline CDR1 LNHDA, CDR2 SQIVND (reference sequence). Here the CDR3 reads CASSRDYPSTDTQYF. Written as DNA, the CDR3 is TGTGCCAGTAGTAGGGACTACCCGAGCACAGATACGCAGTATTTT.

The V and J genes are TRBV4-1 and TRBJ2-3; TRBD2 matches at 13 bases. V shed 0 bases and J 0 bases; nucleotides not matched to a gene: 9. Germline lookup yields CDR1 MGHRA and CDR2 YSYEKL. The CDR3 spans 20 residues. CDR3 bases: TGCGCCAGCAGCCAAGATTTTCGGACTAGCGGGGGCCCTAGCACAGATACGCAGTATTTT. This codes for CASSQDFRTSGGPSTDTQYF.

This clone was picked up one time. The chain combines TRBV7-2 with TRBJ2-7, with 8 bases matching TRBD2. This CDR3 comprises 15 residues. V was pared by 5 bases and J by 2 bases, with 8 bases of the junction left unmatched. Germline V gene data show CDR1 as SGHTA and CDR2 as FQGNSA. CDR3 nucleotides: TGTGCCAGCAGCCTGGGGGCGGGGGGCCCCTACGAGCAGTACTTC. Its translation is CASSLGAGGPYEQYF.

This chain's CDR3 is CASTDQFTEAFF. The DNA of the CDR3 is TGTGCCAGCACCGATCAGTTTACTGAAGCTTTCTTT. The chain combines TRBV6-5 with TRBJ1-1, with D unresolved. There are 12 residues in the CDR3. Germline CDR1 MNHEY, CDR2 SVGAGI. The V gene lost 7 bases and the J gene lost 5 bases, with 11 bases spanning the gap.

This clone has just a few counts. The gene calls are TRBV14 and TRBJ2-3, with 11 bases matching TRBD2. The V and J ends lost 4 bases and 6 bases, in that order; junction bases with no gene match: 6. The length of the CDR3 is 15 residues. CDR1 is SGHDN and CDR2 is FVKESK in the germline V gene. In DNA form, the CDR3 reads TGTGCCAGCAGCCGGTTAGCGGGGGGGCCTGATACGCAGTATTTT. Its translation is CASSRLAGGPDTQYF.

This clone was observed a handful of times. This rearrangement joins TRBV9 to TRBJ1-4, with 9 bases fitting TRBD1. Unmatched junction bases numbered 8, after V lost 0 bases and J lost 8 bases. Germline CDR1 reads SGDLS; CDR2 reads YYNGEE. The CDR3 sequence is 16 residues long. The CDR3, as DNA: TGTGCCAGCAGCGTAGGGGGACAGGGTACAAGCGAAAAACTGTTTTTT. Protein sequence: CASSVGGQGTSEKLFF.

This clone was seen a handful of times. The chain couples TRBV7-8 to TRBJ2-3, with 12 nucleotides matching TRBD2. V shed 3 bases and J 4 bases; nucleotides not matched to a gene: 5. The CDR3 is 16 amino acids. Germline CDR1 and CDR2: SGHVS and FQNEAQ. The CDR3: CASSLLTSGGSDTQYF. In DNA form, the CDR3 reads TGTGCCAGCAGCTTGCTGACTAGCGGGGGCTCAGATACGCAGTATTTT.

V is TRBV9 and J is TRBJ2-7; possibly TRBD2 for D (5 bases). This CDR3 spans 13 amino acids. Trimming shortened V by 4 bases and J by 2 bases, and 10 bases separated the two germline ends. Germline loops: CDR1 SGDLS, CDR2 YYNGEE. The DNA of the CDR3 is TGTGCCAGCAGCTTGTCCGGGACCTACGAGCAGTACTTC. As protein: CASSLSGTYEQYF.